The source of this T cell receptor (beta chain) is a study of blood T cell repertoires in COVID-19. The CDR3 sequence is 13 residues long. Trimming pared 3 bases from V and 11 bases from J, leaving 17 bases between. Germline CDR1 SGHAT, CDR2 FQNNGV. Method: immunoSEQ multiplex PCR; TCRdb's copy keeps in-frame clones and lacks some. Among some 78,000 clones listed, roughly 90% were seen once. The genes are TRBV11-2 and TRBJ2-7; no reliable D call. The sequence was obtained from a man aged 45-65 years with active or convalescent COVID-19. Sequencing input: peripheral blood. DNA for the CDR3: TGTGCCAGCAGCTTCGACGTTTCCCGAGAGGAGTACTTC. The encoded protein is CASSFDVSREEYF. The whole variable domain, filled in from reference TRBV11-2 and TRBJ2-7, reads EAGVAQSPRYKIIEKRQSVAFWCNPISGHATLYWYQQILGQGPKLLIQFQNNGVVDDSQLPKDRFSAERLKGVDSTLKIQPAKLEDSAVYLCASSFDVSREEYFGPGTRLTVT.